Below, 17 T cell receptor beta chains from the same sample are listed, as sequenced in a study of human T cells and chemical hapten exposure (dated by TCRdb to the early 2020s). Library preparation was by RACE. The sample was run on a NextSeq 500. Using fastp trimming at Q25 and MiXCR clonotype assembly, TCRdb reanalyzed the public sequencing data and kept in-frame beta chains. CDR3 protein duplicates are merged, each entry listing the most common genes and DNA. The sample data list tens of thousands of distinct CDR3 sequences, and about an eighth of these were observed just once. In total, the top ten clones hold roughly 2.3% of the sample. In the paper's terms, the time point label means: patch test 3, about 24 weeks after DPC sensitization. The treatment or condition label, read with the paper, signifies: therapeutic diphenylcyclopropenone sensitization with weekly scalp DPC. This sample comprised whole blood, obtained in connection with sensitization to the hapten diphenylcyclopropenone (DPC). These receptors were collected from a man younger than 40 with alopecia areata. Some clones in this sample may be carry-over from other donors' samples.

A note on this clonotype: At one end the junction does not follow the germline gene, possibly because of a read error. This rearrangement joins TRBV7-6 to TRBJ2-7, with D maybe TRBD1 (6 bases). Germline V CDR1 and CDR2: SGHVS, FNYEAQ. This CDR3 spans 11 amino acids. DNA of the CDR3: TGTGCCAGCAGCTCAAACAGGGTCCTCATCTTC. This sequence encodes CASSSNRVLIF.

This clonotype was counted only a few times. V and J are TRBV27 and TRBJ2-7; D unresolved. From germline, CDR1 is MNHEY and CDR2 SMNVEV (reference sequence). The CDR3 extends over 11 amino acids. Trimming took off 6 bases at V and 2 bases at J, with 5 bases between the two ends. CDR3 protein: CASSPPYEQYF. The CDR3 bases are TGTGCCAGCAGCCCTCCCTACGAGCAGTACTTC.

The chain is built from TRBV28 and TRBJ2-3; D ambiguous. CDR1 is MDHEN, CDR2 SYDVKM, per germline. The CDR3 totals 14 residues. V was pared by 6 bases and J by 7 bases, with 17 bases between. The chain's CDR3 is CASSRYGSLNTQYF. The CDR3, as DNA: TGTGCCAGCAGCCGCTATGGATCACTAAATACGCAGTATTTT.

The chain carries TRBV18 and TRBJ2-7; perhaps TRBD2 as D (5 bases). This CDR3 spans 14 amino acids. Germline CDR1 is KGHSH and CDR2 is LQKENI. V gave up 6 bases and J gave up 2 bases, with 14 bases separating them. The CDR3 spells CASSREGGTYEQYF. CDR3 DNA: TGTGCCAGCTCCAGAGAGGGCGGAACCTACGAGCAGTACTTC.

On this clonotype: This CDR3 is missing its conserved last phenylalanine or tryptophan, likely due to a read error. CDR3 amino acids: CASSPDTHHGYTY. Written as DNA, the CDR3 is TGTGCCAGCAGCCCCGACACACATCATGGCTACACCTAC. This chain uses TRBV9 with TRBJ1-2; the D is unclear. The CDR3 has 13 residues. The ends were cut back, 4 bases at V and 6 bases at J, with 13 bases in the middle. Germline lookup yields CDR1 SGDLS and CDR2 YYNGEE.

This clonotype has ten or more counts. This chain uses TRBV6-6 with TRBJ2-1; 11 bases match TRBD1. The germline V gene has CDR1 MNHNY and CDR2 SVGAGI (reference sequence). The junction had 7 bases not matched to a gene; V was cut back by 8 bases and J by 7 bases. CDR3 length: 14 residues. DNA of the CDR3: TGTGCCAGCCGGTCGGGGACAGGGGGGAATGAGCAGTTCTTC. This encodes CASRSGTGGNEQFF.

The chain couples TRBV5-1 to TRBJ1-1; possibly TRBD1 for D (5 bases). Trimming stripped 3 bases from V and 1 base from J, with 16 bases between. The CDR3 extends over 16 amino acids. Germline CDR1 is SGHRS and CDR2 is YFSETQ. The CDR3 loop is CASSSQPRGGNTEAFF. CDR3 in DNA: TGCGCCAGCAGCTCGCAACCCCGCGGGGGGAACACTGAAGCTTTCTTT.

The CDR3 reads CSAMGQTNYGYTF. The CDR3 coding sequence is TGCAGTGCTATGGGACAGACCAACTATGGCTACACCTTC. This sequence joins TRBV20-1 and TRBJ1-2; 7 nucleotides align to TRBD1. V dropped 4 bases and J dropped 2; count of bases not matched to a gene: 4. CDR1 is DFQATT and CDR2 is SNEGSKA in the germline V gene (reference sequence). CDR3 size: 13 residues.

Remarks on this clonotype: One end of the junction varies from germline; a read error may be responsible. The chain joins TRBV9 to TRBJ2-2; 11 positions match TRBD1. The CDR3 is made up of 16 amino acids. Germline CDR1 reads SGDLS; CDR2 reads YYNGEE. DNA for the CDR3: TGTGCCAGCAGCTATGGGACAGGGGGGTCCACCGGGGAGCTGCTTTTT. Its translation is CASSYGTGGSTGELLF.

This clonotype was found many times. V and J are TRBV20-1 and TRBJ2-3; possible D gene TRBD1, 6 bases. The CDR3 has 13 amino acids. Germline V lookup: CDR1 DFQATT, CDR2 SNEGSKA (reference sequence). Trimming removed 3 bases from V and 2 bases from J, with 9 bases in between. The CDR3 sequence is CSARWGPTDTQYF. The CDR3 DNA reads as TGCAGTGCTAGGTGGGGGCCCACAGATACGCAGTATTTT.

V usage is TRBV7-8 and J usage is TRBJ2-2; 7 bases match TRBD1. After removal of 5 bases from V and 4 bases from J, the junction contained 4 bases not matched to a gene. In germline, CDR1 is SGHVS, CDR2 FQNEAQ. There are 14 residues in the CDR3. The CDR3, as DNA: TGTGCCAGCAGCCCCGACAGGGTCACCGGGGAGCTGTTTTTT. It is translated as CASSPDRVTGELFF.

This clonotype was picked up many times. This chain uses TRBV5-4 with TRBJ1-1; TRBD1 is a possible D gene (6 bases). Germline assignment: CDR1 SGHNT and CDR2 YYREEE (reference sequence). The CDR3 extends over 14 amino acids. The V end was cut by 7 bases, the J end by 4 bases, with 17 bases between. This CDR3 reads CASQRSGAVTEAFF. CDR3 nucleotide sequence: TGTGCCAGCCAACGGTCGGGGGCAGTCACTGAAGCTTTCTTT.

Regarding this clonotype: This may be a read error, as it is one base from a much larger clone. The V gene is TRBV7-8, the J gene TRBJ2-3; TRBD2 aligns across 11 bases. The length of the CDR3 is 17 residues. The germline V gene encodes CDR1 SGHVS and CDR2 FQNEAQ. The CDR3 is CPSGRLAGPASTDTQYF. CDR3 nucleotide sequence: TGTCCCAGCGGCAGACTAGCGGGGCCGGCTAGCACAGATACGCAGTATTTT.

At least ten counts were recorded for this clonotype. The rearrangement uses TRBV20-1 and TRBJ1-1, with TRBD1 as a possible D gene (6 bases). This CDR3 spans 15 amino acids. V gave up 3 bases and J gave up 1 base, with 15 bases separating them. Germline CDR1 is DFQATT and CDR2 is SNEGSKA (reference sequence). This CDR3 reads CSASEVAGANTEAFF. The CDR3 region has the DNA TGCAGTGCTAGTGAGGTGGCAGGGGCGAACACTGAAGCTTTCTTT.

J is TRBJ2-5 and V is TRBV20-1, with no clear D. The CDR3 contains 13 residues. Trimming removed 6 bases at V and 5 bases at J, with 16 bases between. Germline CDR1 is DFQATT and CDR2 is SNEGSKA (reference sequence). The CDR3 bases are TGCAGTGCCCTGCGTGTTGGGGTCGAGACCCAGTACTTC. Protein: CSALRVGVETQYF.

V usage is TRBV2 and J usage is TRBJ2-1; the D call may be TRBD1 or TRBD2 (6 bases each). The CDR3 contains 16 residues. Germline-derived CDR1 and CDR2 are SNHLY and FYNNEI. V was cut by 1 base and J by 8 bases, with 18 bases left in between. CDR3 in amino acids: CASSEGGTQGLHEQFF. The CDR3, as DNA: TGTGCCAGCAGTGAAGGGGGGACTCAGGGGTTACATGAGCAGTTCTTC.

The rearrangement uses TRBV28 and TRBJ2-7; D gene uncertain. V gave up 4 bases and J gave up 5 bases, with 6 bases separating them. CDR3 length: 11 amino acids. Germline V gene lookup returns CDR1 MDHEN and CDR2 SYDVKM. The CDR3 reads CASSWMDEQYF. The CDR3 nucleotides are TGTGCCAGCAGTTGGATGGACGAGCAGTACTTC.